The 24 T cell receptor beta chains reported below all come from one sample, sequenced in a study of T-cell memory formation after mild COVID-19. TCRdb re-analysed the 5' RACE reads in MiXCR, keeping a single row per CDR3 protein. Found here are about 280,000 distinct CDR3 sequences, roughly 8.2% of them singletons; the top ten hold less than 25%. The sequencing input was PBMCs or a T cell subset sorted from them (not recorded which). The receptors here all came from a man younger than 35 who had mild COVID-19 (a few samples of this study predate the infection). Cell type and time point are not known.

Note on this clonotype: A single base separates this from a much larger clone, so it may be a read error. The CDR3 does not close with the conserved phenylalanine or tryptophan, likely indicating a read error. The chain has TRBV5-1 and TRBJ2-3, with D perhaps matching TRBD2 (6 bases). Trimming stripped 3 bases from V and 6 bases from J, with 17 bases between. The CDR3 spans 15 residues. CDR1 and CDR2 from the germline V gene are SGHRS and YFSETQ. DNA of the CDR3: TGCGCCAGCAGCTCCTACGGGGTAGCGGTGGATACGCAGTATTTG. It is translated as CASSSYGVAVDTQYL.

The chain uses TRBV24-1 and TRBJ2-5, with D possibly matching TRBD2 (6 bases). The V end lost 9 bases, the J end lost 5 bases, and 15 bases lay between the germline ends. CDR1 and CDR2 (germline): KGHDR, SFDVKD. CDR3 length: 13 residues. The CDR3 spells CATGDGGPETQYF. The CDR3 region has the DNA TGTGCCACCGGAGACGGGGGTCCCGAGACCCAGTACTTC.

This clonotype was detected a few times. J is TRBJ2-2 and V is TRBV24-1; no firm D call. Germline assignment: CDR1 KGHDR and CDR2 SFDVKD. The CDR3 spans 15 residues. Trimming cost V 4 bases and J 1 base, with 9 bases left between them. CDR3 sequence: CATSEGTGNTGELFF. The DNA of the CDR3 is TGTGCCACCAGTGAAGGCACGGGGAACACCGGGGAGCTGTTTTTT.

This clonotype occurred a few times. The CDR3 sequence is CASRGASGANVLTF. In DNA form, the CDR3 reads TGTGCCAGCAGGGGGGCCTCTGGGGCCAACGTCCTGACTTTC. The chain recombines TRBV6-5 with TRBJ2-6; a weak D match, TRBD1 (6 bases). Germline lookup yields CDR1 MNHEY and CDR2 SVGAGI. CDR3 size: 14 residues. V dropped 6 bases and J dropped 0 bases, with 6 bases sitting between them.

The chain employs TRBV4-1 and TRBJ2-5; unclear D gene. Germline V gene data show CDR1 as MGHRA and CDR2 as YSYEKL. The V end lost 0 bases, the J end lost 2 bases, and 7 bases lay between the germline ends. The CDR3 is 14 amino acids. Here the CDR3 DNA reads TGCGCCAGCAGCCAAGAGTTCAGACAAGAGACCCAGTACTTC. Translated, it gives CASSQEFRQETQYF.

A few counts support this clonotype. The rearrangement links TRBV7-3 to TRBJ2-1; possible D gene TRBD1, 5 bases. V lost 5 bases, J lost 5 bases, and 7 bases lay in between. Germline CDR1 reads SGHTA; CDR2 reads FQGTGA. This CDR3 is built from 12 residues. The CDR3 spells CASSIGDNEQFF. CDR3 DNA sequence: TGTGCCAGCAGCATAGGGGACAATGAGCAGTTCTTC.

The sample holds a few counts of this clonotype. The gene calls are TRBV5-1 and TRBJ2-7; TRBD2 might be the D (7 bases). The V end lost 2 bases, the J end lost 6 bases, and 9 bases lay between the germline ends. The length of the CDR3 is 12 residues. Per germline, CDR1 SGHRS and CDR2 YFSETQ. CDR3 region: CASSFGGREQYF. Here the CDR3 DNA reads TGCGCCAGCAGCTTCGGGGGGCGCGAGCAGTACTTC.

CDR3 in DNA: TGTGCCAGCAGCCCGGGGCGGGGCTATGGCTACACCTTC. It yields the protein CASSPGRGYGYTF. V gene TRBV5-6 combines with J gene TRBJ1-2; tentative D call: TRBD1 (5 bases). CDR1 is SGHDT and CDR2 is YYEEEE in the germline V gene. This CDR3 has 13 amino acids. The V gene lost 4 bases and the J gene lost 4 bases, with 11 bases spanning the gap.

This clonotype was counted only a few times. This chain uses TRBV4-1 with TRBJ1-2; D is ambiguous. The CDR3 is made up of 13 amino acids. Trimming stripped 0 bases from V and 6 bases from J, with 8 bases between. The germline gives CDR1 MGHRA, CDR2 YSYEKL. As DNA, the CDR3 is TGCGCCAGCAGCCAAGAATTGGGAGATGGCTACACCTTC. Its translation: CASSQELGDGYTF.

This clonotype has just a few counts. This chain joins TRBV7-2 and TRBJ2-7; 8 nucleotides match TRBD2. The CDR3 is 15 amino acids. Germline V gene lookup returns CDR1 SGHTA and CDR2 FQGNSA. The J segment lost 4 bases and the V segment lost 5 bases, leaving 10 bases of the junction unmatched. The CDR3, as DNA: TGTGCCAGCAGCCAGGCGGGGGGACGGTCTTACGAGCAGTACTTC. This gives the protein CASSQAGGRSYEQYF.

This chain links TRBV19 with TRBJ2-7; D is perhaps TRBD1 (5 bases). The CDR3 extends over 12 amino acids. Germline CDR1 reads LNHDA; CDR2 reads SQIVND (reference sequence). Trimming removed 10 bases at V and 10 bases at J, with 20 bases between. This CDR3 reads CATVPDLGRQYV. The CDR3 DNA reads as TGTGCCACCGTCCCCGACTTGGGGCGCCAGTACGTC.

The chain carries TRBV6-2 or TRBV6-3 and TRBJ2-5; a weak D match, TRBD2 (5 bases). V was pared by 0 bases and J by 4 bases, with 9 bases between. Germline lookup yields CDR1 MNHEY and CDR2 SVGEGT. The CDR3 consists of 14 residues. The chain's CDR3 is CASSYSLAGETQYF. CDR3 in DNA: TGTGCCAGCAGTTACTCTCTAGCAGGAGAGACCCAGTACTTC.

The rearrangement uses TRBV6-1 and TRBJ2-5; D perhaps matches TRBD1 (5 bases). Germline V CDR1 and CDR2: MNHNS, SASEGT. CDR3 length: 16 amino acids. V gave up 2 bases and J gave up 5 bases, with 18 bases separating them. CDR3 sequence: CASSESSTKGFETQYF. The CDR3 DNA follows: TGTGCCAGCAGTGAATCAAGTACGAAGGGGTTTGAGACCCAGTACTTC.

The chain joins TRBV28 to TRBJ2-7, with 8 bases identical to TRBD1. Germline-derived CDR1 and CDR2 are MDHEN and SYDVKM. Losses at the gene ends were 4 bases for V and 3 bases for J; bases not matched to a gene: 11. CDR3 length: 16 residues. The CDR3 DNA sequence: TGTGCCAGCAGTTATTCAGGGGGCCTTTCCCACTACGAGCAGTACTTC. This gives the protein CASSYSGGLSHYEQYF. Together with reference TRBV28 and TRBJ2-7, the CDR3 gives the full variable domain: DVKVTQSSRYLVKRTGEKVFLECVQDMDHENMFWYRQDPGLGLRLIYFSYDVKMKEKGDIPEGYSVSREKKERFSLILESASTNQTSMYLCASSYSGGLSHYEQYFGPGTRLTVT.

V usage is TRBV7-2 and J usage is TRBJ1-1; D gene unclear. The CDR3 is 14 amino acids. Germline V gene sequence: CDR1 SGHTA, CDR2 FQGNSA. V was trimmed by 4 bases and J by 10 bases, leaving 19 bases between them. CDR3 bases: TGTGCCAGCAGCTCGCCGACAAGACCGGGCCCAGCTTTCTTT. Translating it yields CASSSPTRPGPAFF.

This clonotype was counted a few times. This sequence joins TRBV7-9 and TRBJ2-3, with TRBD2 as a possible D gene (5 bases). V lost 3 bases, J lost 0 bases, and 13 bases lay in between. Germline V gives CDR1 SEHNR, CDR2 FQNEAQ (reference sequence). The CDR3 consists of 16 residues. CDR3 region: CASSFKPEDSTDTQYF. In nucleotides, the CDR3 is TGTGCCAGCAGCTTCAAACCGGAGGATAGCACAGATACGCAGTATTTT.

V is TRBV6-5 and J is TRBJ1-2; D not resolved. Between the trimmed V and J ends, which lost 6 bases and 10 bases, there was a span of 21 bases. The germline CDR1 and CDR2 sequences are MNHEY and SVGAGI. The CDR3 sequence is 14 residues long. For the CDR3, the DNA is TGTGCCAGCAGACGTGGTGGCAGCCCCTATCCCTACACCTTC. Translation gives CASRRGGSPYPYTF.

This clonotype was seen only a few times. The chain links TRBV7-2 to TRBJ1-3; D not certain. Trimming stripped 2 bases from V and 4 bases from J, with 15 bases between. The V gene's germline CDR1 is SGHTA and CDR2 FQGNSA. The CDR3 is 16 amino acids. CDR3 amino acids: CASSLLAGAVGNTIYF. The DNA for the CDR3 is TGTGCCAGCAGCTTATTAGCGGGTGCTGTAGGAAACACCATATATTTT.

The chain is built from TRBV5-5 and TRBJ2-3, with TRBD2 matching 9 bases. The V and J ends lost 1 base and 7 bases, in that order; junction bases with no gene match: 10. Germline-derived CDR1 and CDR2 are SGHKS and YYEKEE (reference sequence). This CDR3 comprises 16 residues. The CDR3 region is CASSLTSASGENTQYF. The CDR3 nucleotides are TGTGCCAGCAGCTTGACCTCTGCTAGCGGGGAAAATACGCAGTATTTT.

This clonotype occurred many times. The CDR3 spells CATSRDRGPGQPQHF. DNA of the CDR3: TGTGCCACCAGCAGAGACAGGGGGCCCGGGCAGCCCCAGCATTTT. The chain carries TRBV15 and TRBJ1-5; 8 nucleotides agree with TRBD1. The V gene's germline CDR1 is LNHNV and CDR2 YYDKDF (reference sequence). The CDR3 has 15 residues. The junction had 5 bases not matched to a gene; V was cut back by 0 bases and J by 7 bases.

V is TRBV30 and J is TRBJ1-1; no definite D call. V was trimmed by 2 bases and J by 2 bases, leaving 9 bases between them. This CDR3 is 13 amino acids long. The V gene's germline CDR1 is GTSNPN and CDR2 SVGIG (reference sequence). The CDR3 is CAWSIGLNTEAFF. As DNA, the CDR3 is TGTGCCTGGAGTATAGGACTTAACACTGAAGCTTTCTTT.

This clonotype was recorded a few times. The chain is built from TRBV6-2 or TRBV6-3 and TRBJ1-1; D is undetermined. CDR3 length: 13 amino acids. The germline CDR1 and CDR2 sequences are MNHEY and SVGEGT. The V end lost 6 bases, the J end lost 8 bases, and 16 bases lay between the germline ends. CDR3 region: CASRRREQNEAFF. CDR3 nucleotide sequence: TGTGCCAGCAGACGCAGAGAACAGAACGAAGCTTTCTTT.

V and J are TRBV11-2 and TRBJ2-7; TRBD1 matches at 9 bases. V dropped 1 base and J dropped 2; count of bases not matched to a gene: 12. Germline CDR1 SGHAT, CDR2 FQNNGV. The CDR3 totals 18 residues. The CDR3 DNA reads TGTGCCAGCAGCTTAGTGTGGCGTGACAGGGGGGGTGCCTACGAGCAGTACTTC. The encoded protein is CASSLVWRDRGGAYEQYF. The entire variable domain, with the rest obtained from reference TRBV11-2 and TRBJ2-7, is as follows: EAGVAQSPRYKIIEKRQSVAFWCNPISGHATLYWYQQILGQGPKLLIQFQNNGVVDDSQLPKDRFSAERLKGVDSTLKIQPAKLEDSAVYLCASSLVWRDRGGAYEQYFGPGTRLTVT.

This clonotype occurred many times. CDR3 bases: TGTGCCAGCAGTCCTCTCGGGACACCAAACTACGAGCAGTACTTC. Its translation is CASSPLGTPNYEQYF. This chain joins TRBV27 and TRBJ2-7, with D perhaps TRBD1 (6 bases). Germline V gene data show CDR1 as MNHEY and CDR2 as SMNVEV (reference sequence). Deletions cut 5 bases from V and 3 bases from J, with 17 bases between. The CDR3 runs 15 residues.